This TCR beta chain was captured in a study of T cell repertoires in cytomegalovirus infection. Study in general: Both CMV infection and a matching HLA type were indicated by public TCR beta signatures.

Whole-study results and caveats: HLA-C-restricted, CMV-specific TCR beta clonotypes were dominant ex vivo.

CDR3 length: 15 residues. The trim removed 5 bases at V and 8 bases at J, leaving 10 bases unmatched. Germline values: CDR1 MDHEN, CDR2 SYDVKM. This clonotype was observed many times. Antigen unknown. TCRdb re-derived calls from the reads in MiXCR, one entry per CDR3 protein. The sample yields 45,000 to 50,000 distinct CDR3 sequences, around 21% seen once. The chain recombines TRBV28 with TRBJ2-2, with 8 bases that match TRBD1. The sample here was CD8+ T cells from cultured PBMCs, taken from culture after CMV antigen stimulation. The sequence was obtained from a human donor in good health (CMV status not recorded). Some clones in this sample may be carry-over from other donors' samples. In DNA form, the CDR3 reads TGTGCCAGCAGTCCTACGGACAGGGTTTTAGGGGAGCTGTTTTTT. Translating it yields CASSPTDRVLGELFF.